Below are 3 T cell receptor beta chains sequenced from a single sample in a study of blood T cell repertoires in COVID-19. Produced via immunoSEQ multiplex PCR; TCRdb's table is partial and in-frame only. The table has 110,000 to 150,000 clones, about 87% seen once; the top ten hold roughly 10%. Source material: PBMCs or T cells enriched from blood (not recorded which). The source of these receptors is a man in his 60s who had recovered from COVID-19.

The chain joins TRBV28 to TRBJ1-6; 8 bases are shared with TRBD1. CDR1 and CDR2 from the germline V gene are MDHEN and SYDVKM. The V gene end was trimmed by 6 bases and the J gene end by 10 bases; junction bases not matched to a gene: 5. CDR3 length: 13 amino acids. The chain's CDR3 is CASRPQGGSPLHF. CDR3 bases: TGTGCCAGCAGACCACAGGGGGGATCACCCCTCCACTTT. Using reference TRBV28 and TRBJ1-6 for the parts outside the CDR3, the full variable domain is DVKVTQSSRYLVKRTGEKVFLECVQDMDHENMFWYRQDPGLGLRLIYFSYDVKMKEKGDIPEGYSVSREKKERFSLILESASTNQTSMYLCASRPQGGSPLHFGNGTRLTVT.

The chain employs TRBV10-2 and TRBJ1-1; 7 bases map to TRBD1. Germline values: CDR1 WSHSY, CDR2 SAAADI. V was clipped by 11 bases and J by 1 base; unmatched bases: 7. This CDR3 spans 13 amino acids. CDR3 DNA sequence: TGCGCCCGCTCAGGGGGGAGGAACACTGAAGCTTTCTTT. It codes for CARSGGRNTEAFF.

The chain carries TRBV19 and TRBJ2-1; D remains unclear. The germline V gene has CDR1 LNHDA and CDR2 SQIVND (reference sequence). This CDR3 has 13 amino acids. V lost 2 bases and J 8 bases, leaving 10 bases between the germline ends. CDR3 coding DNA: TGTGCCAGTAGTATAAAAGCGAAGGATGAGCAGTTCTTC. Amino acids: CASSIKAKDEQFF.